This entry lists 13 T cell receptor beta chains sequenced from one sample in a study of T cell repertoires in cytomegalovirus infection. The antigens these receptors bind are not known. Each CDR3 protein is one row after TCRdb ran MiXCR on the reads. The sample lists about 350,000 distinct CDR3 sequences; about 34% were seen once. This material consisted of cultured PBMCs, taken from culture after CMV antigen stimulation. These receptors were collected from a human donor in good health (CMV status not recorded). Some clones in this sample may be carry-over from other donors' samples.

The chain has TRBV10-3 and TRBJ2-2; D ambiguous. Trimming took off 4 bases at V and 0 bases at J, with 12 bases between the two ends. This CDR3 comprises 16 residues. Germline CDR1 reads ENHRY; CDR2 reads SYGVKD. CDR3 amino acids: CAISAKLPANTGELFF. CDR3 bases: TGTGCCATCAGTGCTAAACTGCCCGCGAACACCGGGGAGCTGTTTTTT.

The V and J genes are TRBV5-1 and TRBJ2-2; 10 bases map to TRBD2. The CDR3 has 16 residues. Germline CDR1 reads SGHRS; CDR2 reads YFSETQ. The ends lost 4 bases at V and 5 bases at J; junction bases unmatched: 8. This CDR3 reads CASSPLAGVGTGELFF. The CDR3 nucleotides are TGCGCCAGCAGCCCTCTAGCGGGAGTCGGGACCGGGGAGCTGTTTTTT.

The chain employs TRBV4-3 and TRBJ2-3; 7 bases fit TRBD2. Per germline, CDR1 LGHNA and CDR2 YSLEER. After removal of 0 bases from V and 3 bases from J, the junction contained 6 bases not matched to a gene. The CDR3 spans 16 residues. The DNA for the CDR3 is TGCGCCAGCAGCCAAGATCAGGGCGGGAGAACAGATACGCAGTATTTT. It yields the protein CASSQDQGGRTDTQYF.

The chain couples TRBV11-2 to TRBJ1-3; a possible D gene is TRBD1 (5 bases). Trimming removed 6 bases at V and 2 bases at J, with 11 bases between. The CDR3 is made up of 14 amino acids. From germline, CDR1 is SGHAT and CDR2 FQNNGV. CDR3 DNA sequence: TGTGCCAGCAGTGGGGACTCGACTGGAAACACCATATATTTT. Translation gives CASSGDSTGNTIYF.

This clonotype has more than one count but fewer than ten. CDR3 region: CSARVRGGTDTQYF. Here the CDR3 DNA reads TGCAGTGCTAGGGTGAGGGGGGGCACAGATACGCAGTATTTT. The V gene is TRBV20-1, the J gene TRBJ2-3; D possibly matches TRBD1 or TRBD2 (6 bases each). The germline V gene encodes CDR1 DFQATT and CDR2 SNEGSKA (reference sequence). The CDR3 consists of 14 residues. V lost 3 bases to trimming and J lost 1 base, with 11 bases between them.

CDR3 bases: TGCAGTGCCACCGCTTCACAGGACAGCTCCTACGAGCAGTACTTC. Amino acids: CSATASQDSSYEQYF. This chain joins TRBV20-1 and TRBJ2-7; tentatively, D is TRBD1 (6 bases). Trimming cost V 6 bases and J 0 bases, with 18 bases left between them. The germline V gene encodes CDR1 DFQATT and CDR2 SNEGSKA (reference sequence). The CDR3 is 15 residues long.

The chain couples TRBV20-1 to TRBJ2-7; unclear D gene. This CDR3 has 10 amino acids. Germline V gene lookup returns CDR1 DFQATT and CDR2 SNEGSKA (reference sequence). Trimming pared 6 bases from V and 2 bases from J, leaving 5 bases between. In nucleotides, the CDR3 is TGCAGTGCCAGCGCCTACGAGCAGTACTTC. Translation gives CSASAYEQYF.

CDR3 coding DNA: TGTGCCAGCAGTTACTACTCTCGACAGGAGCAGTTCTTC. It translates to CASSYYSRQEQFF. The chain links TRBV6-2 or TRBV6-3 to TRBJ2-1; maybe TRBD1 (5 bases). CDR1 is MNHEY and CDR2 is SVGEGT in the germline V gene. The V gene lost 1 base and the J gene lost 10 bases, with 11 bases spanning the gap. CDR3 length: 13 residues.

The rearrangement joins TRBV29-1 to TRBJ1-2; unclear D gene. CDR3 size: 12 residues. The V end was cut by 3 bases, the J end by 6 bases, with 11 bases between. Germline V gene lookup returns CDR1 SQVTM and CDR2 ANQGSEA. The CDR3 loop is CSVEIRNHGYTF. The DNA for the CDR3 is TGCAGCGTTGAGATCAGGAATCATGGCTACACCTTC.

In this sample, this clonotype turned up a few times. V gene TRBV27 combines with J gene TRBJ2-5; 10 bases map to TRBD1. The CDR3 sequence is 14 residues long. CDR1 and CDR2 from the germline V gene are MNHEY and SMNVEV (reference sequence). Trimming took 5 bases from V and 5 from J; bases not matched to a gene: 5. CDR3 bases: TGTGCCAGCAGTGGGACAGGGGCTGGGGAGACCCAGTACTTC. Translation gives CASSGTGAGETQYF.

The chain couples TRBV28 to TRBJ2-7; D is uncertain. This CDR3 region has 16 residues. V was pared by 6 bases and J by 3 bases, with 21 bases between. CDR1 MDHEN and CDR2 SYDVKM come from the germline V gene. In nucleotides, the CDR3 is TGTGCCAGCAGCTTCCGGCACCGACATTCCCACTACGAGCAGTACTTC. Translating it yields CASSFRHRHSHYEQYF.

This clonotype occurred a few times. V usage is TRBV7-2 and J usage is TRBJ2-3; TRBD2 matches 7 bases. The CDR3 contains 18 residues. The junction had 11 bases not matched to a gene; V was cut back by 1 base and J by 1 base. Per the germline V gene, CDR1 is SGHTA and CDR2 is FQGNSA. The CDR3 nucleotides read TGTGCCAGCAGCTTAGGGAGCGGGGCCCTCGGGGGCACAGATACGCAGTATTTT. Translated, it gives CASSLGSGALGGTDTQYF.

This clonotype turned up a few times. The V gene is TRBV24-1, the J gene TRBJ2-1; the match to TRBD2 covers 11 bases. The CDR3 is 13 amino acids. CDR1 is KGHDR, CDR2 SFDVKD, per germline. V lost 9 bases and J lost 5; bases outside the gene matches: 2. CDR3 region: CATGGLADNEQFF. In nucleotides, the CDR3 is TGTGCCACCGGGGGACTAGCGGACAATGAGCAGTTCTTC.